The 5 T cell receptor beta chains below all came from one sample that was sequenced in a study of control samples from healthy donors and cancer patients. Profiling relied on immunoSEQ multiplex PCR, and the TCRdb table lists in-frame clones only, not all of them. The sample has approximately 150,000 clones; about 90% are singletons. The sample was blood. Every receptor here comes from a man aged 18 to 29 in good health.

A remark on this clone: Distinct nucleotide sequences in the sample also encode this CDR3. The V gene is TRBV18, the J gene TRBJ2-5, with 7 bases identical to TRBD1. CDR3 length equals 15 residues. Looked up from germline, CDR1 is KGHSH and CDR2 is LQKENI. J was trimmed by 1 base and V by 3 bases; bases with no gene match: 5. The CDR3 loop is CASSPRTGVQETQYF. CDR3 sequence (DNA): TGTGCCAGCTCACCCCGGACAGGAGTCCAAGAGACCCAGTACTTC.

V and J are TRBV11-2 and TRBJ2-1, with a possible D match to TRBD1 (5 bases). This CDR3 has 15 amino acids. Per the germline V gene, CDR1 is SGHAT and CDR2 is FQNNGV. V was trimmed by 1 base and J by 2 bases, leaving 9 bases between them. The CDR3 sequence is CASSLGPGPYNEQFF. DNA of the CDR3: TGTGCCAGCAGCTTAGGACCAGGGCCCTACAATGAGCAGTTCTTC. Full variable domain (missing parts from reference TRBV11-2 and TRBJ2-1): EAGVAQSPRYKIIEKRQSVAFWCNPISGHATLYWYQQILGQGPKLLIQFQNNGVVDDSQLPKDRFSAERLKGVDSTLKIQPAKLEDSAVYLCASSLGPGPYNEQFFGPGTRLTVL.

The CDR3 nucleotides read TGCGCCAGCAGCCAAGACTGGACCCCGAAAGGAAACACCATATATTTT. Amino acids: CASSQDWTPKGNTIYF. The rearrangement joins TRBV4-3 to TRBJ1-3; D gene uncertain. Germline V gene data show CDR1 as LGHNA and CDR2 as YSLEER. The V end lost 0 bases, the J end lost 4 bases, and 13 bases lay between the germline ends. The CDR3 loop spans 16 amino acids.

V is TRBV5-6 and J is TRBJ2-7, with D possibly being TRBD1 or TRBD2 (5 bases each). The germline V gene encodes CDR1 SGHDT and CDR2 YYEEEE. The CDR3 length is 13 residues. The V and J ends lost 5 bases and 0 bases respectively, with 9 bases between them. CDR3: CASRYGTSYEQYF. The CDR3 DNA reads TGTGCCAGCAGGTATGGGACCTCCTACGAGCAGTACTTC.

The CDR3: CASRKRDTNSPLHF. In DNA, the CDR3 is TGTGCCAGCAGGAAACGGGACACGAATTCACCCCTCCACTTT. The chain couples TRBV28 to TRBJ1-6; D might be TRBD1 (6 bases). The V gene's germline CDR1 is MDHEN and CDR2 SYDVKM. This CDR3 region has 14 residues. The V end was cut by 6 bases, the J end by 7 bases, with 13 bases between.